Listed below are T cell receptor beta chains from one sample, sequenced in a study of blood T cell repertoires in COVID-19. This table comes from immunoSEQ multiplex PCR, and its TCRdb copy is limited to in-frame clones, with some not included. The sample lists approximately 230,000 clones; about 90% were seen once. The sequenced sample was peripheral blood. These receptors came from a man aged 80 or over with acute or convalescent COVID-19. Each CDR3 is given with its conserved first and last residue. The order of the fields is clone size, V gene, CDR3 length, J gene, D gene, CDR3 protein, CDR3 DNA. The D gene is left open where the match is weak. Clone sizes are given selectively: once, few, many, or a class where the clone is expanded.

size: -; V: TRBV27; length: 13; J: TRBJ1-1; D: -; CDR3: CASSFVANTEAFF; DNA: TGTGCCAGCAGTTTTGTGGCGAACACTGAAGCTTTCTTT
size: -; V: TRBV9; length: 14; J: TRBJ1-5; D: -; CDR3: CASSPRDSNQPQHF; DNA: TGTGCCAGCAGCCCGCGGGACAGCAATCAGCCCCAGCATTTT
size: -; V: TRBV19; length: 14; J: TRBJ2-3; D: TRBD2; CDR3: CARARGGTKDTQYF; DNA: TGTGCCAGGGCCCGGGGCGGGACTAAAGATACGCAGTATTTT
size: -; V: TRBV2; length: 13; J: TRBJ1-5; D: -; CDR3: CASSRQVNQPQHF; DNA: TGTGCCAGCAGCCGACAGGTCAATCAGCCCCAGCATTTT
size: -; V: TRBV5-4; length: 14; J: TRBJ1-1; D: -; CDR3: CASSVDSTNTEAFF; DNA: TGTGCCAGCAGCGTGGACAGTACCAACACTGAAGCTTTCTTT
size: -; V: TRBV7-6; length: 15; J: TRBJ1-1; D: TRBD1; CDR3: CASSSRQGVNTEAFF; DNA: TGTGCCAGCAGCTCCCGACAGGGGGTTAACACTGAAGCTTTCTTT
size: -; V: TRBV5-6; length: 15; J: TRBJ2-1; D: -; CDR3: CASSDGLSSYNEQFF; DNA: TGTGCCAGCAGCGACGGACTCAGCTCCTACAATGAGCAGTTCTTC
size: -; V: TRBV9; length: 13; J: TRBJ1-1; D: -; CDR3: CASSVVSGTEAFF; DNA: TGTGCCAGCAGCGTAGTGTCCGGTACTGAAGCTTTCTTT
size: -; V: TRBV6-5; length: 14; J: TRBJ1-5; D: -; CDR3: CASSLNRSNQPQHF; DNA: TGTGCCAGCAGCCTAAACCGAAGCAATCAGCCCCAGCATTTT
size: -; V: TRBV15; length: 15; J: TRBJ2-2; D: -; CDR3: CATSRGDGGTGELFF; DNA: TGTGCCACCAGCAGAGGCGATGGGGGGACCGGGGAGCTGTTTTTT
size: once; V: TRBV10-3; length: 16; J: TRBJ2-5; D: TRBD1; CDR3: CAISSFGTGPQETQYF; DNA: TGTGCCATCAGCTCCTTCGGGACAGGGCCCCAAGAGACCCAGTACTTC
size: -; V: TRBV25-1; length: 13; J: TRBJ1-1; D: -; CDR3: CASSETGATEAFF; DNA: TGTGCCAGCAGTGAAACAGGAGCCACTGAAGCTTTCTTT
size: -; V: TRBV9; length: 14; J: TRBJ1-1; D: -; CDR3: CASSAHGAYTEAFF; DNA: TGTGCCAGCAGCGCCCATGGGGCATACACTGAAGCTTTCTTT
size: -; V: TRBV28; length: 13; J: TRBJ2-1; D: -; CDR3: CASSLKSRVRQFF; DNA: TGTGCCAGCAGTTTAAAGTCTCGGGTAAGGCAGTTCTTC
size: once; V: TRBV24-1; length: 15; J: TRBJ2-3; D: -; CDR3: CATSDFGSSTDTQYF; DNA: TGTGCCACCAGTGATTTCGGGTCTAGCACAGATACGCAGTATTTT
size: -; V: TRBV5-1; length: 15; J: TRBJ2-7; D: -; CDR3: CASSLDGGLYYEQYF; DNA: TGCGCCAGCAGCTTGGACGGGGGATTATACTACGAGCAGTACTTC
size: -; V: TRBV18; length: 16; J: TRBJ2-2; D: -; CDR3: CASSPVRDTNTGELFF; DNA: TGTGCCAGCTCACCCGTCAGGGATACGAACACCGGGGAGCTGTTTTTT
size: -; V: TRBV2; length: 16; J: TRBJ2-7; D: -; CDR3: CASSPDEGVSSYEQYF; DNA: TGTGCCAGCAGCCCGGATGAAGGGGTAAGCTCCTACGAGCAGTACTTC
size: -; V: TRBV18; length: 14; J: TRBJ1-4; D: TRBD1; CDR3: CASSTGAANEKLFF; DNA: TGTGCCAGCTCAACAGGGGCGGCTAATGAAAAACTGTTTTTT
size: -; V: TRBV14; length: 15; J: TRBJ1-3; D: TRBD1; CDR3: CASSPGGFSGNTIYF; DNA: TGTGCCAGCAGCCCAGGGGGCTTCTCTGGAAACACCATATATTTT
size: -; V: TRBV7-9; length: 14; J: TRBJ2-1; D: -; CDR3: CASSLVSDYNEQFF; DNA: TGTGCCAGCAGCTTAGTTTCAGACTACAATGAGCAGTTCTTC
size: -; V: TRBV4-3; length: 15; J: TRBJ2-7; D: TRBD1; CDR3: CASSYQTQGAYEQYF; DNA: TGCGCCAGCAGCTATCAGACACAGGGGGCCTACGAGCAGTACTTC
size: -; V: TRBV19; length: 17; J: TRBJ2-2; D: TRBD2; CDR3: CASSTPSGGANTGELFF; DNA: TGTGCCAGTAGTACCCCTAGCGGGGGCGCGAACACCGGGGAGCTGTTTTTT
size: -; V: TRBV12-3/TRBV12-4; length: 13; J: TRBJ1-2; D: -; CDR3: CASSLVDFYGYTF; DNA: TGTGCCAGCAGTTTAGTTGACTTCTATGGCTACACCTTC
size: -; V: TRBV7-6; length: 16; J: TRBJ2-3; D: -; CDR3: CASSFVSGASTDTQYF; DNA: TGTGCCAGCAGCTTTGTTTCAGGGGCTAGCACAGATACGCAGTATTTT
size: -; V: TRBV5-1; length: 15; J: TRBJ2-1; D: -; CDR3: CASSLDGGVYNEQFF; DNA: TGCGCCAGCAGCTTGGACGGAGGGGTCTACAATGAGCAGTTCTTC
size: -; V: TRBV2; length: 10; J: TRBJ1-2; D: -; CDR3: CASSAGGYTF; DNA: TGTGCCAGCAGTGCAGGTGGCTACACCTTC
size: -; V: TRBV6-5; length: 15; J: TRBJ1-5; D: TRBD1; CDR3: CASRQGTGGNQPQHF; DNA: TGTGCCAGCAGACAAGGGACAGGGGGCAATCAGCCCCAGCATTTT
size: -; V: TRBV27; length: 15; J: TRBJ2-5; D: -; CDR3: CASSFERGSGETQYF; DNA: TGTGCCAGCAGTTTTGAGAGGGGGAGTGGGGAGACCCAGTACTTC
size: -; V: TRBV10-3; length: 14; J: TRBJ2-5; D: -; CDR3: CAISESSGRETQYF; DNA: TGTGCCATCAGTGAGTCGAGTGGGAGGGAGACCCAGTACTTC
size: -; V: TRBV24-1; length: 13; J: TRBJ1-2; D: -; CDR3: CATSAGQPYGYTF; DNA: TGTGCCACCAGTGCGGGACAACCCTATGGCTACACCTTC
size: -; V: TRBV20-1; length: 15; J: TRBJ2-2; D: TRBD2; CDR3: CSASKLAGNTGELFF; DNA: TGCAGTGCTAGTAAACTAGCGGGGAACACCGGGGAGCTGTTTTTT
size: -; V: TRBV3-1/TRBV3-2; length: 15; J: TRBJ1-4; D: -; CDR3: CASSQAGGSNEKLFF; DNA: TGTGCCAGCAGCCAAGCCGGGGGATCTAATGAAAAACTGTTTTTT
size: -; V: TRBV6-6; length: 13; J: TRBJ2-4; D: TRBD1; CDR3: CASSRLGQGVQYF; DNA: TGTGCCAGCAGTCGTTTGGGACAGGGCGTTCAGTACTTC
size: -; V: TRBV27; length: 16; J: TRBJ2-3; D: TRBD2; CDR3: CASSLLAGWSTDTQYF; DNA: TGTGCCAGCAGCCTACTAGCGGGATGGAGCACAGATACGCAGTATTTT
size: -; V: TRBV7-3; length: 15; J: TRBJ2-5; D: TRBD2; CDR3: CASSLASGRWETQYF; DNA: TGTGCCAGCAGCTTAGCGAGCGGGAGATGGGAGACCCAGTACTTC
size: -; V: TRBV19; length: 16; J: TRBJ1-5; D: -; CDR3: CASSMEGGLKNQPQHF; DNA: TGTGCCAGTAGTATGGAAGGGGGTTTAAAAAATCAGCCCCAGCATTTT
size: once; V: TRBV9; length: 21; J: TRBJ2-3; D: TRBD2; CDR3: CASSVGLAGDLLTPSTDTQYF; DNA: TGTGCCAGCAGCGTAGGACTAGCGGGAGACCTCTTAACCCCTAGCACAGATACGCAGTATTTT
size: -; V: TRBV28; length: 13; J: TRBJ1-2; D: -; CDR3: CASSLLVGGGYTF; DNA: TGTGCCAGCAGCCTGCTGGTGGGGGGAGGCTACACCTTC
size: -; V: TRBV6-5; length: 14; J: TRBJ1-6; D: -; CDR3: CASSTVEGSSPLHF; DNA: TGTGCCAGCAGTACCGTCGAGGGAAGTTCACCCCTCCACTTT
size: -; V: TRBV19; length: 15; J: TRBJ2-6; D: -; CDR3: CASSPDKSGANVLTF; DNA: TGTGCCAGTAGTCCAGACAAGTCGGGGGCCAACGTCCTGACTTTC
size: -; V: TRBV5-1; length: 15; J: TRBJ1-1; D: -; CDR3: CASARQAVGNTEAFF; DNA: TGCGCCAGCGCAAGGCAGGCCGTGGGGAACACTGAAGCTTTCTTT
size: few; V: TRBV6-1; length: 13; J: TRBJ1-1; D: -; CDR3: CASSELGVGGAFF; DNA: TGTGCCAGCAGTGAATTGGGGGTGGGGGGAGCTTTCTTT
size: -; V: TRBV7-2; length: 14; J: TRBJ2-1; D: TRBD1; CDR3: CASSLGQGASEQFF; DNA: TGTGCCAGCAGCTTAGGGCAGGGGGCGAGTGAGCAGTTCTTC
size: -; V: TRBV28; length: 15; J: TRBJ1-2; D: TRBD1; CDR3: CASSLLRTGGLGYTF; DNA: TGTGCCAGCAGTTTATTAAGGACAGGGGGCCTTGGCTACACCTTC
size: once; V: TRBV15; length: 14; J: TRBJ1-1; D: -; CDR3: CATSRDWRNTEAFF; DNA: TGTGCCACCAGCAGAGATTGGAGGAACACTGAAGCTTTCTTT
size: -; V: TRBV28; length: 14; J: TRBJ2-1; D: -; CDR3: CASSFQDSDNEQFF; DNA: TGTGCCAGCAGTTTTCAAGACTCCGACAATGAGCAGTTCTTC
size: -; V: TRBV2; length: 15; J: TRBJ1-3; D: TRBD1; CDR3: CASSDQGTVGNTIYF; DNA: TGTGCCAGCAGTGATCAGGGGACAGTTGGAAACACCATATATTTT
size: -; V: TRBV14; length: 15; J: TRBJ2-1; D: TRBD1; CDR3: CASSRQGHLNNEQFF; DNA: TGTGCCAGCAGCCGACAGGGCCATCTTAACAATGAGCAGTTCTTC
size: -; V: TRBV6-6; length: 13; J: TRBJ1-5; D: -; CDR3: CAGQGYSNQPQHF; DNA: TGTGCCGGCCAGGGTTATAGCAATCAGCCCCAGCATTTT
size: -; V: TRBV7-3; length: 14; J: TRBJ2-1; D: -; CDR3: CASSLSNTGNEQFF; DNA: TGTGCCAGCAGCTTAAGTAATACAGGCAATGAGCAGTTCTTC
size: -; V: TRBV3-1/TRBV3-2; length: 16; J: TRBJ2-7; D: TRBD2; CDR3: CASSQDSRLAVYEQYF; DNA: TGTGCCAGCAGCCAAGATTCGAGACTAGCGGTGTACGAGCAGTACTTC